The present entry profiles one T cell receptor beta chain with its context. Its antigen remains unknown. The data derive from a study of identical twins. Study-wide results and caveats: For zero-insertion analyses, partial confounding could come from invariant MAIT and iNKT cells. Cross-sectional statistical analysis, not tracking of the same donors, underpinned the conclusions.

No donor was unhealthy or non-Caucasian. TCRdb itself ran the 5' RACE reads through MiXCR, one entry per CDR3 protein. The sample has just over 450,000 distinct CDR3 sequences, approximately 14% seen once. The length of the CDR3 is 12 residues. Germline assignment: CDR1 DFQATT and CDR2 SNEGSKA (reference sequence). This sample also appeared in a second study, on yellow fever vaccine responses in identical twins.

The genes are TRBV20-1 and TRBJ2-5, with D perhaps TRBD2 (6 bases). This sequence was found in a woman aged 18 to 35 in good health. The material sequenced was CD4+ T cells sorted from blood. This chain's CDR3 is CSAHEGGETQYF. The CDR3 DNA sequence: TGCAGCGCACATGAGGGAGGAGAGACCCAGTACTTC.